This T cell receptor (beta chain) was found in a study of blood T cell repertoires in COVID-19. The overall study: T cells, B-cell-depleted T cells, or PBMCs provided the cDNA or gDNA that served as material.

The length of the CDR3 is 13 residues. V was pared by 5 bases and J by 5 bases, with 9 bases between. The V gene's germline CDR1 is SGHVS and CDR2 FQNEAQ. In assigning cohorts, the study relied on participant-reported clinical history. Symptom resolution, clearance, or two negative PCRs marked the recovered donors of Cohort 3. In the original workflow: The assay estimated nucleated cells by amplifying reference gene primers. The data were produced by immunoSEQ multiplex PCR, yet TCRdb's version contains in-frame clones alone and is incomplete. That table furnishes V, J and clone size, whereas the DNA furnished D and trimming. The sample lists fewer than 350,000 clones; about 83% were seen once.

The chain links TRBV7-8 to TRBJ2-2; D not certain. Sequenced: PBMCs or T cells enriched from blood (not recorded which). This clonotype was sampled from a woman between 40 and 50 years old who had recovered from COVID-19. The CDR3 nucleotides read TGTGCCAGCAGCCCTCGTGTTACCGGGGAGCTGTTTTTT. It specifies CASSPRVTGELFF.